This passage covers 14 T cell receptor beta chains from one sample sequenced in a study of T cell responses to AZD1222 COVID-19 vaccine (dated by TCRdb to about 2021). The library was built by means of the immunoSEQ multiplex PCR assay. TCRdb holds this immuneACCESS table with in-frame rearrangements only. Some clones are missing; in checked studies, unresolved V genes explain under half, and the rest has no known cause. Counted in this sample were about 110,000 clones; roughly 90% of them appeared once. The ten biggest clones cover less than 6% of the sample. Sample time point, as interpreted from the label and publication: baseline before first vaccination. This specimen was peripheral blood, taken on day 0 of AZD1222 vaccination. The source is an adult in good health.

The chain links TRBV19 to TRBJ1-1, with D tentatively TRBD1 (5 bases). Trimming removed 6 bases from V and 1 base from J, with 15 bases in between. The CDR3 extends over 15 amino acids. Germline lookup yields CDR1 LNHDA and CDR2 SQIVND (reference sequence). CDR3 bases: TGTGCCAGTAGGACCCCCGGGACGGGGAACACTGAAGCTTTCTTT. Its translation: CASRTPGTGNTEAFF.

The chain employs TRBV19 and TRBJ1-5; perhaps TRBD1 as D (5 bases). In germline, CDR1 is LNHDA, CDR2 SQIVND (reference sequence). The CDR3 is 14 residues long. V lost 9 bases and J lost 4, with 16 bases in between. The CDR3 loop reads CASRGLDMNQPQHF. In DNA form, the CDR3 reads TGTGCCAGCCGGGGGTTAGACATGAATCAGCCCCAGCATTTT.

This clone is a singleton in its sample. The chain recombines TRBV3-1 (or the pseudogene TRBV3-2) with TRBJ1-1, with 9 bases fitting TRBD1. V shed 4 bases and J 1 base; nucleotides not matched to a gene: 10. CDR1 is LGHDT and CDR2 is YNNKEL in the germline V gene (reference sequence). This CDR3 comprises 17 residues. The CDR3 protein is CASSPRFPDRGNTEAFF. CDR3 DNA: TGTGCCAGCAGCCCACGCTTCCCGGACAGGGGGAACACTGAAGCTTTCTTT.

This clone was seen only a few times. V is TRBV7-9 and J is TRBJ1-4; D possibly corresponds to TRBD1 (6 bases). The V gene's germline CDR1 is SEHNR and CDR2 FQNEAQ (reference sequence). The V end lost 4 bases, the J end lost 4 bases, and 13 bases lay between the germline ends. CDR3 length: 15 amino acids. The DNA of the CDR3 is TGTGCCAGCAGCTCAAACAGGGCCTTTAATGAAAAACTGTTTTTT. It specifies CASSSNRAFNEKLFF.

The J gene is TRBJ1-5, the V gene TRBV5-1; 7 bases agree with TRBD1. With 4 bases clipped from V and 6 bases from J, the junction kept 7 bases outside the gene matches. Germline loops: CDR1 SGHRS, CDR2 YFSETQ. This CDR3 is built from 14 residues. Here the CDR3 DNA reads TGCGCCAGCAGCCCTACAGGGGATACTCAGCCCCAGCATTTT. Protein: CASSPTGDTQPQHF.

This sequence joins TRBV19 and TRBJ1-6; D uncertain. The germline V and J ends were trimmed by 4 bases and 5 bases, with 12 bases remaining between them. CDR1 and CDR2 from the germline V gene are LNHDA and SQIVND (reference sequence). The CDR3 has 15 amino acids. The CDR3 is CASSSPVHHNSPLHF. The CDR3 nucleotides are TGTGCCAGTAGTAGCCCAGTCCACCATAATTCACCCCTCCACTTT.

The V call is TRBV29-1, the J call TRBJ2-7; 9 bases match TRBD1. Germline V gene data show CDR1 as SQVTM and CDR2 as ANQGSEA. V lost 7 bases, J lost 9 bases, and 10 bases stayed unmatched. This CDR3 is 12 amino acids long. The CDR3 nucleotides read TGCAGCGCCCGAGGGGACAGGGAAAGGCAGTACTTC. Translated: CSARGDRERQYF.

CDR3 in DNA: TGTGCCAGCAGCCGGGGACTAGCGGGAGGCACAGAGACCCAGTACTTC. Its translation is CASSRGLAGGTETQYF. The chain employs TRBV3-1 (or the pseudogene TRBV3-2) and TRBJ2-5; 15 bases agree with TRBD2. The CDR3 is 16 residues long. Germline V CDR1 and CDR2: LGHDT, YNNKEL (reference sequence). J lost 4 bases, V lost 4 bases, and 4 bases had no gene match.

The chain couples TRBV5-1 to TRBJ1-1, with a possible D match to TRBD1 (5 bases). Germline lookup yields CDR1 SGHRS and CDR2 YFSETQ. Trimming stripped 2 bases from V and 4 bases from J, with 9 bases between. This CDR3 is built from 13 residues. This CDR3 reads CASSFPDSTEAFF. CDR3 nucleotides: TGCGCCAGCAGCTTTCCCGACAGCACTGAAGCTTTCTTT. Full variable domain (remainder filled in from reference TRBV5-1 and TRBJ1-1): KAGVTQTPRYLIKTRGQQVTLSCSPISGHRSVSWYQQTPGQGLQFLFEYFSETQRNKGNFPGRFSGRQFSNSRSEMNVSTLELGDSALYLCASSFPDSTEAFFGQGTRLTVV.

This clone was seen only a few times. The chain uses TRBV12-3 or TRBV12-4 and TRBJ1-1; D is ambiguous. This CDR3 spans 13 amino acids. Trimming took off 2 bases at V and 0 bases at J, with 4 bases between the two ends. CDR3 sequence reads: CASSLQMNTEAFF. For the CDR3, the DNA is TGTGCCAGCAGTTTACAGATGAACACTGAAGCTTTCTTT.

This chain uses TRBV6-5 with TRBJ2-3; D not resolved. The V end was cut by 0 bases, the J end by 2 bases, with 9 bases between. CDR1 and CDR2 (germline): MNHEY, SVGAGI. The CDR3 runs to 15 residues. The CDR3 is CASSYSGQYTDTQYF. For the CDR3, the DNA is TGTGCCAGCAGTTACTCCGGGCAGTACACAGATACGCAGTATTTT.

The chain's CDR3 is CASSLNPIGSTEAFF. Written as DNA, the CDR3 is TGTGCCAGCAGCTTAAATCCCATTGGGAGCACTGAAGCTTTCTTT. V gene TRBV7-2 combines with J gene TRBJ1-1; D remains unclear. This CDR3 comprises 15 residues. V was trimmed by 2 bases and J by 4 bases, leaving 14 bases between them. Looked up from germline, CDR1 is SGHTA and CDR2 is FQGNSA.

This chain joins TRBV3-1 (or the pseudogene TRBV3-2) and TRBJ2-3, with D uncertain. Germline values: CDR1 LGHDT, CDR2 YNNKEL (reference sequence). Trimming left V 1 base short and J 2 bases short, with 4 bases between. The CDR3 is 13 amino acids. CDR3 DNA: TGTGCCAGCAGCCAAGGGTTCACAGATACGCAGTATTTT. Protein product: CASSQGFTDTQYF.

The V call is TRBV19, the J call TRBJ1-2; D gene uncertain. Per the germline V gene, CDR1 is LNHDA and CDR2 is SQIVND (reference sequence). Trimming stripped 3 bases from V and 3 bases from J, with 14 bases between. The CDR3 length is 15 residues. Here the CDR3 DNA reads TGTGCCAGTAGTATCCGGACCCGGCAGTACTATGGCTACACCTTC. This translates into CASSIRTRQYYGYTF.